The entry below gives a single T cell receptor beta chain sequence along with its context. This clone's antigen is unknown. Base qualities are not recorded, but no much larger clone differs from it by a single base. This entry is derived from a study of tumor-infiltrating lymphocytes in oesophageal squamous cell carcinoma (dated by TCRdb to about 2016). The library relied on PCR. TCRdb names Illumina HiSeq 2000 as the instrument used. TCRdb reprocessed the public reads (quality trimming at Q25 with fastp, clone calling with MiXCR) and kept in-frame beta chains. Rows merge per CDR3 protein into single entries with the most common DNA and genes. The table for this sample lists 20,000 or so distinct CDR3 sequences; around two fifths of them were counted only once. The ten largest clones add up to less than 50% of the sample. CDR1 and CDR2 (LNHDA, SQIVND) derive from the germline V gene (reference sequence). The CDR3 starts with the cysteine, ends with the phenylalanine, and has 16 residues. Only the CDR3 region is kept as DNA, spanning 48 bases read in frame from base 1.

The sequence was obtained from a male donor with esophageal squamous cell carcinoma. The chain was built from TRBV19 and TRBJ2-3, with 10 bases matching TRBD1. The DNA end favors TRBJ1-1, so the J call may be wrong. Source material: esophageal tumor tissue. The nucleotides read TGTGCCAGTAGTGCCCCCCCGGGACAGGGGATCACTGAAGCTTTCTTT. Its translation is CASSAPPGQGITEAFF.